The T cell receptor beta chain described here comes from a study of identical twins. TCRdb reprocessed the 5' RACE reads via MiXCR and lists one record per CDR3 protein. The sample includes hundreds of thousands of distinct CDR3 sequences, 15% to 20% of them seen just once. As to this clonotype: Antigen specificity is unknown.

Notes on the study in general: Memory repertoires lacked the insertion deficit that abundant cord blood beta clonotypes showed.

The length of the CDR3 is 15 residues. The germline V gene has CDR1 WSHSY and CDR2 SAAADI. The junction had 10 bases not matched to a gene; V was cut back by 3 bases and J by 7 bases. These data were also filed under a second study, of T cells expressing NK-cell markers.

The chain has TRBV10-2 and TRBJ2-5, with TRBD2 matching 8 bases. Input material: PBMCs. The origin of this receptor is a woman under 30 in good health. Here the CDR3 DNA reads TGCGCCAGCAGTGAAGCGGGTGCGGGAGGTGGGACCCAGTACTTC. This translates into CASSEAGAGGGTQYF.